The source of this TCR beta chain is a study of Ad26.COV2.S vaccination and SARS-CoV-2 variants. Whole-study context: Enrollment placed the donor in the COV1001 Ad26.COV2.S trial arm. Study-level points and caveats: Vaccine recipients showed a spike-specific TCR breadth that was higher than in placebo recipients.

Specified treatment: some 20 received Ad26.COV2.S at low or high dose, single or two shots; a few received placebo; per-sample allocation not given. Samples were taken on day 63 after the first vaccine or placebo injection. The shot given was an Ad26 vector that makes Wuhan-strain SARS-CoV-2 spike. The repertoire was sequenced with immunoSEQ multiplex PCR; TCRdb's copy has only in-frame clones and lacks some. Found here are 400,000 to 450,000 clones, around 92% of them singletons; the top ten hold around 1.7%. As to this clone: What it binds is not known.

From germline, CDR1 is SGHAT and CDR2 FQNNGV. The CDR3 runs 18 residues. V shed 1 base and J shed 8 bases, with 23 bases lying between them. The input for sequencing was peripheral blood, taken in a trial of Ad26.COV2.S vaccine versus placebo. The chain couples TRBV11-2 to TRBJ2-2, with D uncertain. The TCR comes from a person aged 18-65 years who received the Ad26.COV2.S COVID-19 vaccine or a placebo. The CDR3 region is CASSLVAYRVLSRGELFF. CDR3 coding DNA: TGTGCCAGCAGCTTAGTGGCCTATCGAGTCCTCAGTAGAGGGGAGCTGTTTTTT.